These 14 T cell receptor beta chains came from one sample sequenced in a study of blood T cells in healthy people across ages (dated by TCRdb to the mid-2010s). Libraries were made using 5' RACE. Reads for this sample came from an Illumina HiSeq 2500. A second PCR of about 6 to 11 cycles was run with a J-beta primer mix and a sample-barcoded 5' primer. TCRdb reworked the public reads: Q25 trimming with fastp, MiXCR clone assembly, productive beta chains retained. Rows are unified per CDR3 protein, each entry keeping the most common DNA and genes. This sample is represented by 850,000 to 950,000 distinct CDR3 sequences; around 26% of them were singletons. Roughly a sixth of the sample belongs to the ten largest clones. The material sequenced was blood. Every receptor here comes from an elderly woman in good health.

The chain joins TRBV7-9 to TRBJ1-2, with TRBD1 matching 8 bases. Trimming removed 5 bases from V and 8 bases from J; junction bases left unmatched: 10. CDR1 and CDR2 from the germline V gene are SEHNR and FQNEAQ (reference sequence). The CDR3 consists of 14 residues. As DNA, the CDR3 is TGTGCCAGCAGCCCTACAGACAGGGGCGAAGGCTACACCTTC. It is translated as CASSPTDRGEGYTF.

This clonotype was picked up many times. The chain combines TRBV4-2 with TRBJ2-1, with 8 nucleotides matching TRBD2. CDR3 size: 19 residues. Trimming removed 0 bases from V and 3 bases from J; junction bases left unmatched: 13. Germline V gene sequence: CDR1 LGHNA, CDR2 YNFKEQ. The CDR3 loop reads CASSQDRSSAGGGYNEQFF. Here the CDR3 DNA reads TGTGCCAGCAGCCAAGACCGCTCTTCGGCGGGGGGTGGCTACAATGAGCAGTTCTTC.

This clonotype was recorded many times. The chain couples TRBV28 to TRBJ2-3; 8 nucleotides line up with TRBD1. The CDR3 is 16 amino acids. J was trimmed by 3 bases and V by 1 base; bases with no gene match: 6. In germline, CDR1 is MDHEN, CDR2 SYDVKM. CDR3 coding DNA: TGTGCCAGCAGTTTATTAGGGACAGGAGCTACAGATACGCAGTATTTT. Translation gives CASSLLGTGATDTQYF. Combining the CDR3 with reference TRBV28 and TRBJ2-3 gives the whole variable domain DVKVTQSSRYLVKRTGEKVFLECVQDMDHENMFWYRQDPGLGLRLIYFSYDVKMKEKGDIPEGYSVSREKKERFSLILESASTNQTSMYLCASSLLGTGATDTQYFGPGTRLTVL.

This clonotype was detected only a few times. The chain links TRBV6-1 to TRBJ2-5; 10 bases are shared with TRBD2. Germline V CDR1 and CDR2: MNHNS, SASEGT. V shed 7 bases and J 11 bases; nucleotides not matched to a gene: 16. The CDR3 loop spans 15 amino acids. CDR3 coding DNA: TGTGCCAGCACCTTGACTAGCGGGTTTTACAATGAGCAGTACTTC. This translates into CASTLTSGFYNEQYF.

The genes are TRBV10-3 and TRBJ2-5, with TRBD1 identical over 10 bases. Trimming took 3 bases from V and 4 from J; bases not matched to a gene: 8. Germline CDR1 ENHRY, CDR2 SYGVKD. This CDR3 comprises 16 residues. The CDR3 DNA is TGTGCCATCAGTGAAATGTCGGGACAGGGGCGAGAGACCCAGTACTTC. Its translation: CAISEMSGQGRETQYF.

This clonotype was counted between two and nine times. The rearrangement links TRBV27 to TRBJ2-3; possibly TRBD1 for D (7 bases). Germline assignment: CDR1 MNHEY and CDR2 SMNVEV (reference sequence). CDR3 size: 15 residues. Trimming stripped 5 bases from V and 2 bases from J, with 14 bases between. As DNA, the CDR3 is TGTGCCAGCAGTGCGGGACAGCCACTCACAGATACGCAGTATTTT. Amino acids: CASSAGQPLTDTQYF.

This CDR3 reads CASSLRVGPDTQYF. The CDR3 DNA reads TGTGCCAGCAGTTTAAGAGTGGGCCCAGATACGCAGTATTTT. This chain joins TRBV12-3 or TRBV12-4 and TRBJ2-3; no clear D. This CDR3 region has 14 residues. Trimming left V 2 bases short and J 4 bases short, with 10 bases between.

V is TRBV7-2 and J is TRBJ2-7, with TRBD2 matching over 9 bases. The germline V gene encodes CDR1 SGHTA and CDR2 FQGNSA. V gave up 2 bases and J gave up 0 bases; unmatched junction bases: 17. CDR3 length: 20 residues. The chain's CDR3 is CASSLPSGASGDASSYEQYF. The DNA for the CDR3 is TGTGCCAGCAGCTTACCCTCGGGGGCTAGCGGGGACGCAAGCTCCTACGAGCAGTACTTC.

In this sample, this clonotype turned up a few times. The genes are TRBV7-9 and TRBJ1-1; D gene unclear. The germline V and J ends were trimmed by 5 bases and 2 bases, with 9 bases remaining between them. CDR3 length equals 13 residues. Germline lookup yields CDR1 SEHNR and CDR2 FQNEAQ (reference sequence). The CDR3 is CASSEQSNTEAFF. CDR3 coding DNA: TGTGCCAGCAGCGAACAGAGTAACACTGAAGCTTTCTTT. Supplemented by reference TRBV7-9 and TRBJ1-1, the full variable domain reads DTGVSQNPRHKITKRGQNVTFRCDPISEHNRLYWYRQTLGQGPEFLTYFQNEAQLEKSRLLSDRFSAERPKGSFSTLEIQRTEQGDSAMYLCASSEQSNTEAFFGQGTRLTVV.

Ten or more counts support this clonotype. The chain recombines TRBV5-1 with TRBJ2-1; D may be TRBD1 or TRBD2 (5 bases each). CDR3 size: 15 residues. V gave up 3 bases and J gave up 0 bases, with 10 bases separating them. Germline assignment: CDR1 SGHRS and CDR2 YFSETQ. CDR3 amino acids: CASSWDLSSYNEQFF. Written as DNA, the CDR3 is TGCGCCAGCAGCTGGGACCTCAGCTCCTACAATGAGCAGTTCTTC.

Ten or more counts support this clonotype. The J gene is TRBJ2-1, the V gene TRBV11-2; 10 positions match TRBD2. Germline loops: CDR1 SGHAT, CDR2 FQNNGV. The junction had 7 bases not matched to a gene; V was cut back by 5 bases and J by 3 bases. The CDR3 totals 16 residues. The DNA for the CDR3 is TGTGCCAGCAGCCCAGACATAGCGGGGGGCTACAATGAGCAGTTCTTC. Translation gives CASSPDIAGGYNEQFF.

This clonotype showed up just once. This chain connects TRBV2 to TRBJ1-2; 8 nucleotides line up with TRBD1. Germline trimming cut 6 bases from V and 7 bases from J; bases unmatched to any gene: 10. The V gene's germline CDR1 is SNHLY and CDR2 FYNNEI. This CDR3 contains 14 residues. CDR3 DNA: TGTGCCAGCAGGGAACTACGGACAGGGAGTGGCTACACCTTC. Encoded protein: CASRELRTGSGYTF.

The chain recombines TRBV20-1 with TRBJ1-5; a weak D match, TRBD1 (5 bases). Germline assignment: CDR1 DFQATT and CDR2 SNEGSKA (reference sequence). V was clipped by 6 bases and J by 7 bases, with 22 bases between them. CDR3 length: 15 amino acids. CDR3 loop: CSADSSGEGPQPQHF. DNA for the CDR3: TGCAGTGCCGATTCCTCAGGCGAGGGGCCGCAGCCCCAGCATTTT.

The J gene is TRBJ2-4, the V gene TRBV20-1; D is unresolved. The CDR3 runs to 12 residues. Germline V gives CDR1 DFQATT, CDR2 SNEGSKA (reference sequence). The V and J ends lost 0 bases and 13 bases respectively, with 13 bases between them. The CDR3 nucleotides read TGCAGTGCTAGAGATAGTGGAACAGTACAGTACTTC. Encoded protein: CSARDSGTVQYF.